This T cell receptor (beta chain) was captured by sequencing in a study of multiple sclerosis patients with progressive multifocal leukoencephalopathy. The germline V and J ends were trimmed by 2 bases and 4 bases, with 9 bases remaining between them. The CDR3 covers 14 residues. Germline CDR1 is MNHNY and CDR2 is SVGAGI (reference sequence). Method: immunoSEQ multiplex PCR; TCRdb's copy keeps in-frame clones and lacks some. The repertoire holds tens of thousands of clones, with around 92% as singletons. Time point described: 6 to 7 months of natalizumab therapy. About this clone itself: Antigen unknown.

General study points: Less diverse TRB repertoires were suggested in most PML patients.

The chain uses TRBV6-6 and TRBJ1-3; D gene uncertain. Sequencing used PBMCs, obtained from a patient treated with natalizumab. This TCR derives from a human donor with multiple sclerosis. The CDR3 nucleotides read TGTGCCAGCAGTTACAATTTGGGCGGAAACACCATATATTTT. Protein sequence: CASSYNLGGNTIYF.